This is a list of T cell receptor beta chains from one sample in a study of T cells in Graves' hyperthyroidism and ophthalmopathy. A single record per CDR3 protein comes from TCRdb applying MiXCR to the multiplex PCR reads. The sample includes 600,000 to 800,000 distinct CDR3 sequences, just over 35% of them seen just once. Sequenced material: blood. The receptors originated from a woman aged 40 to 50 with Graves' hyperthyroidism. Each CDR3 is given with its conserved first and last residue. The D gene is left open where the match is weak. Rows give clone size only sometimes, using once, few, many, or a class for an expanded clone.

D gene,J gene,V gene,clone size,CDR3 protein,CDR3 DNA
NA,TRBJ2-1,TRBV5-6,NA,CASSRQSSYNEQFF,TGTGCCAGCAGCCGACAGAGCTCCTACAATGAGCAGTTCTTC
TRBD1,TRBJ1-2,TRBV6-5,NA,CASSPADRVWGGYTF,TGTGCCAGCAGCCCTGCCGACAGGGTGTGGGGTGGCTACACCTTC
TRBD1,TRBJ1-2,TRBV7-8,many,CASSFDRGNYGYTF,TGTGCCAGCAGCTTCGACAGGGGGAACTATGGCTACACCTTC
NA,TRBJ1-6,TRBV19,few,CASSYSDTYNSPLHF,TGTGCCAGTAGTTACTCGGACACCTATAATTCACCCCTCCACTTT
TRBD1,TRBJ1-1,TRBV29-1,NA,CSVSRTGVNTEAFF,TGCAGCGTTAGTAGGACAGGCGTGAACACTGAAGCTTTCTTT
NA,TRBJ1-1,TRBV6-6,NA,CASTNRDLDAFF,TGTGCCAGCACCAACCGGGACCTAGACGCTTTCTTT
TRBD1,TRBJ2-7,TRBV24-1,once,CATASGTEDEQYF,TGTGCCACCGCGTCGGGGACAGAAGACGAGCAGTACTTC
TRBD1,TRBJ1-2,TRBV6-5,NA,CASSYSRQGGSGYTF,TGTGCCAGCAGTTACTCAAGACAGGGGGGGAGTGGCTACACCTTC
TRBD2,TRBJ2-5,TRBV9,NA,CASSVEVLAGKETQYF,TGTGCCAGCAGCGTAGAGGTACTAGCGGGGAAAGAGACCCAGTACTTC
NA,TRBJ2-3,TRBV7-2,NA,CASSLTTGHSTDTQYF,TGTGCCAGCAGCCTCACTACAGGGCACAGCACAGATACGCAGTATTTT
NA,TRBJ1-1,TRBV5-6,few,CASSFSHTVTEAFF,TGTGCCAGCAGCTTTTCTCACACAGTCACTGAAGCTTTCTTT
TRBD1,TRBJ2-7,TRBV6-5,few,CASSYRGQIWEQYF,TGTGCCAGCAGTTACAGGGGGCAAATCTGGGAGCAGTACTTC
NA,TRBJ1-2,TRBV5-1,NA,CASSSEKDGYTF,TGCGCCAGCAGCTCCGAAAAGGATGGCTACACCTTC
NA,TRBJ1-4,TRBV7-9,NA,CASSPHAGTNEKLFF,TGTGCCAGCAGCCCCCATGCAGGGACTAATGAAAAACTGTTTTTT
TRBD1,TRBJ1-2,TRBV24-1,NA,CATSETGRSYGYTF,TGTGCCACCAGTGAGACAGGGAGATCGTATGGCTACACCTTC
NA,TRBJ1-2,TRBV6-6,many,CASTIKGASDGYTF,TGTGCCAGCACCATTAAGGGTGCGTCAGATGGCTACACCTTC
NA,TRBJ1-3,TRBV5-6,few,CASSLSWTGNTIYF,TGTGCCAGCAGCCTTTCGTGGACGGGAAACACCATATATTTT
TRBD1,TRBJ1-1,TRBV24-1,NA,CFQGQGIPEAFF,TGTTTCCAGGGACAGGGGATCCCTGAAGCTTTCTTT
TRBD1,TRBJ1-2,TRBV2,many,CASSVGLQGADGYTF,TGTGCCAGCAGTGTAGGTCTACAGGGGGCGGATGGCTACACCTTC
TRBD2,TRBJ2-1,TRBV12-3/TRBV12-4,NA,CASRLQRERNEQFF,TGTGCCAGCAGACTCCAGCGGGAGAGAAATGAGCAGTTCTTC
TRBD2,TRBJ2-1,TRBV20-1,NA,CSARGEGNEQFF,TGCAGTGCTAGAGGGGAGGGGAATGAGCAGTTCTTC
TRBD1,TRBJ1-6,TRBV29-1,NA,CSTLTGGANSPLHF,TGCAGCACCTTAACAGGGGGAGCCAATTCACCCCTCCACTTT
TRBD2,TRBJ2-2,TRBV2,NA,CASNQKTGGVDANTGELFF,TGTGCCAGCAACCAAAAAACCGGGGGGGTCGACGCGAACACCGGGGAGCTGTTTTTT
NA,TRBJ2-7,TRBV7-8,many,CASSATQGKTYEQYF,TGTGCCAGCAGCGCGACACAGGGAAAAACCTACGAGCAGTACTTC
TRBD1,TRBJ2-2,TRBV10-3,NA,CASSYSGPGQGIPGELFF,TGTGCCAGCAGTTACTCGGGCCCGGGACAGGGGATACCCGGGGAGCTGTTTTTT
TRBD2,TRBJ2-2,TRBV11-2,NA,CASSQGVAGGVFF,TGTGCCAGCAGCCAAGGAGTAGCGGGGGGGGTGTTTTTT
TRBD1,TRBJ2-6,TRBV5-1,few,CASSLVQGATPLSGANVLTF,TGCGCCAGCAGCTTGGTACAGGGGGCGACCCCCCTCTCTGGGGCCAACGTCCTGACTTTC
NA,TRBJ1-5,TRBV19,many,CATTTHPNQPQHF,TGTGCCACTACGACACACCCGAATCAGCCCCAGCATTTT
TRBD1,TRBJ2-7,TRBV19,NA,CASSPGQGETYEQYF,TGTGCCAGTTCCCCGGGACAGGGGGAGACCTACGAGCAGTACTTC
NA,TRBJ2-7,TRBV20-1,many,CSARGTAYEQYF,TGCAGTGCTAGAGGGACAGCCTACGAGCAGTACTTC
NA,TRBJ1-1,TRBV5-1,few,CASSLLRENTEAFF,TGCGCCAGCAGCCTATTACGGGAGAACACTGAAGCTTTCTTT
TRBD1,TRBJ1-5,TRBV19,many,CASSETGSQPQHF,TGTGCCAGTAGCGAGACAGGGTCTCAGCCCCAGCATTTT
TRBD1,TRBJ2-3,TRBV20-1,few,CSAYPDRVTQYF,TGCAGTGCCTACCCGGACAGGGTAACGCAGTATTTT
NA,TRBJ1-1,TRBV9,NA,CASSVAGGVSGAQNTEAFF,TGTGCCAGCAGCGTAGCTGGCGGCGTTTCAGGGGCGCAGAACACTGAAGCTTTCTTT
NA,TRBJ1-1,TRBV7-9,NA,CASSLVQGYTEAFF,TGTGCCAGCAGCTTAGTGCAGGGTTATACTGAAGCTTTCTTT
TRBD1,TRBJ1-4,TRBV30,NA,CAWTDGTDEKLFF,TGTGCCTGGACCGACGGGACAGATGAAAAACTGTTTTTT
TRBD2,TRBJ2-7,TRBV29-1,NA,CSVEGGEGAYEQYF,TGCAGCGTTGAGGGAGGGGAAGGCGCCTACGAGCAGTACTTC
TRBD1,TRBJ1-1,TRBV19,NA,CASRQGVKEAFF,TGTGCCAGTAGACAGGGGGTGAAGGAAGCTTTCTTT
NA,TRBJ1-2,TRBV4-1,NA,CASSQDGGGVYGYTF,TGCGCCAGCAGCCAAGATGGTGGGGGAGTCTATGGCTACACCTTC
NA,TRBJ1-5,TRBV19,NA,CAWTSGGNQPQHF,TGTGCCTGGACCTCGGGGGGGAATCAGCCCCAGCATTTT
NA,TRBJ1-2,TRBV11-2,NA,CARRVRRTDRWYGYTF,TGTGCCAGAAGAGTGCGGAGGACGGACCGGTGGTATGGCTACACCTTC
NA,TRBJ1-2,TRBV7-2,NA,CASGQPPGTTYGYTF,TGTGCCAGCGGCCAGCCACCCGGGACGACCTATGGCTACACCTTC
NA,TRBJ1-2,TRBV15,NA,CATSSLEDYGYTF,TGTGCCACCAGCAGTTTAGAAGACTATGGCTACACCTTC
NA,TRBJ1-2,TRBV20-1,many,CSADLSQGGYGYGYTF,TGCAGTGCCGACCTTTCCCAGGGAGGGTATGGATATGGCTACACCTTC
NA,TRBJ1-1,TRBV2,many,CASRKGTEAFF,TGTGCCAGCAGAAAGGGCACTGAAGCTTTCTTT
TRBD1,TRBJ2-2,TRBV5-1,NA,CASSSRYGTANTGELFF,TGCGCCAGCAGTTCGCGCTACGGGACAGCGAACACCGGGGAGCTGTTTTTT
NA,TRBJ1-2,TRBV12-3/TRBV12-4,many,CASSLTPDRQGYTF,TGTGCCAGCAGCTTGACACCAGACAGGCAGGGCTACACCTTC
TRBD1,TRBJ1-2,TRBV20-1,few,CSARVGTGGYGYTF,TGCAGTGCTAGAGTTGGGACAGGGGGATATGGCTACACCTTC
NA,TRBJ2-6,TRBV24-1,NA,CATSGTAGANVLTF,TGTGCCACCAGTGGTACAGCAGGGGCCAACGTCCTGACTTTC
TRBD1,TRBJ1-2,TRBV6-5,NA,CASRKGQGKGYTF,TGTGCCAGCAGGAAGGGACAGGGGAAAGGCTACACCTTC
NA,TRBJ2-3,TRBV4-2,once,CASSQEIAAHNNEQYF,TGTGCCAGCAGCCAAGAAATAGCGGCCCATAACAATGAGCAGTATTTT
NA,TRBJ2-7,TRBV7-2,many,CASQGPVDYEQYF,TGTGCCAGCCAGGGTCCGGTGGACTACGAGCAGTACTTC